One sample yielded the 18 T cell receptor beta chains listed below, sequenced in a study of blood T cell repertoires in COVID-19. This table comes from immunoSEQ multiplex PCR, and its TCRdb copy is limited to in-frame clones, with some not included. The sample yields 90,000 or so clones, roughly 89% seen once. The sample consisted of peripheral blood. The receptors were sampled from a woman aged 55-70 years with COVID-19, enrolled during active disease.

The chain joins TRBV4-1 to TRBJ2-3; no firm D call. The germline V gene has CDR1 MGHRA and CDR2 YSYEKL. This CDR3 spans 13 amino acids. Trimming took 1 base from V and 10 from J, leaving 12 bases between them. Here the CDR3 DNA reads TGCGCCAGCAGCCAAGCAATGTCGGTCGCGCAGTATTTT. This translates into CASSQAMSVAQYF.

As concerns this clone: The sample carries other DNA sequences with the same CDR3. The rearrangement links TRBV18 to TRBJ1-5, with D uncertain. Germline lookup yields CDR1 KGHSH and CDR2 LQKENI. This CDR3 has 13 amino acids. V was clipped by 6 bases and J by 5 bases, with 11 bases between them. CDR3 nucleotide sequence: TGTGCCAGCTCGCCGGGGTCTGATCAGCCCCAGCATTTT. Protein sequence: CASSPGSDQPQHF.

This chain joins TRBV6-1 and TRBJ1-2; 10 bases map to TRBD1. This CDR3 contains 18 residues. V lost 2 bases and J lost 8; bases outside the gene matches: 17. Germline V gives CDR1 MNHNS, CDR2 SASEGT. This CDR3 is CASSERTSIFDRGRGYTF. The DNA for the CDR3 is TGTGCCAGCAGTGAAAGAACCTCAATCTTTGACAGGGGGCGAGGCTACACCTTC.

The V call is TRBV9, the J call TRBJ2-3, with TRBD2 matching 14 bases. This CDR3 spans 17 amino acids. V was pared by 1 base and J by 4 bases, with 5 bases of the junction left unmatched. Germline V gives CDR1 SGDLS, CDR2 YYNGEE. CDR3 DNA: TGTGCCAGCAGCGTATTTGGGACTAGCGGGGGCTCAGATACGCAGTATTTT. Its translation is CASSVFGTSGGSDTQYF.

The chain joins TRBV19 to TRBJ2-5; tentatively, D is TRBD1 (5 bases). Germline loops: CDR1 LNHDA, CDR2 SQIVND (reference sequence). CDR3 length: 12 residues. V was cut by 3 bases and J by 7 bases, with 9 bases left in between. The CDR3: CASSILGATQYF. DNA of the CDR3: TGTGCCAGTAGTATTTTAGGGGCGACCCAGTACTTC. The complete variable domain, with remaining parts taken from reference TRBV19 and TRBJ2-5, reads DGGITQSPKYLFRKEGQNVTLSCEQNLNHDAMYWYRQDPGQGLRLIYYSQIVNDFQKGDIAEGYSVSREKKESFPLTVTSAQKNPTAFYLCASSILGATQYFGPGTRLLVL.

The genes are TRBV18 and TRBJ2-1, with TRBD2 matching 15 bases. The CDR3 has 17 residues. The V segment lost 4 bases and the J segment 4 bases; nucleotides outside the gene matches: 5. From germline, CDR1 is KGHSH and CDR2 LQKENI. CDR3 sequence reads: CASSLGLAGGKYNEQFF. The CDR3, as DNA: TGTGCCAGCTCACTGGGACTAGCGGGGGGTAAATACAATGAGCAGTTCTTC.

CDR3 coding DNA: TGCGCCAGCAGCCAAGCCTACTCATCTGGAAACACCATATATTTT. This sequence encodes CASSQAYSSGNTIYF. The chain is built from TRBV4-1 and TRBJ1-3, with unresolved D. CDR3 size: 15 residues. Germline V gives CDR1 MGHRA, CDR2 YSYEKL. Trimming cost V 1 base and J 1 base, with 8 bases left between them.

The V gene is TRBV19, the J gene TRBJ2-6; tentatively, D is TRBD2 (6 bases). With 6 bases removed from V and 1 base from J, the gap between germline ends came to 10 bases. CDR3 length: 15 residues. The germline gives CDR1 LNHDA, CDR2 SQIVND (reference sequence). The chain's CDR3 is CASSRGESGANVLTF. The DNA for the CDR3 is TGTGCCAGTAGCCGCGGGGAATCTGGGGCCAACGTCCTGACTTTC.

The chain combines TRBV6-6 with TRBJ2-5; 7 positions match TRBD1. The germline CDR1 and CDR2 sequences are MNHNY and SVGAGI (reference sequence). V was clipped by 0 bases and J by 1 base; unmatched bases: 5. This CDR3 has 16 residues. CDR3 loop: CASSYSEQGTQETQYF. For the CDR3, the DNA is TGTGCCAGCAGTTACTCGGAACAGGGGACCCAAGAGACCCAGTACTTC.

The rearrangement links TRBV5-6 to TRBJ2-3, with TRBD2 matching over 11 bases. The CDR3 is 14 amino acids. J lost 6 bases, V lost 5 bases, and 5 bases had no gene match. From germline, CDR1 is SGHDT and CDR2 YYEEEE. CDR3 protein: CASSTSGGPDTQYF. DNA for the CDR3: TGTGCCAGCAGTACTAGCGGGGGACCCGATACGCAGTATTTT.

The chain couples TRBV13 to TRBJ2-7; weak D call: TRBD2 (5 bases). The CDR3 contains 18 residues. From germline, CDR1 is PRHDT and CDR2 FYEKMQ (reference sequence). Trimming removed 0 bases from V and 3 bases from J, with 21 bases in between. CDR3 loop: CASSLGGGSSRSRYEQYF. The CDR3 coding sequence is TGTGCCAGCAGCTTAGGGGGCGGGTCTAGCCGTTCCCGCTACGAGCAGTACTTC.

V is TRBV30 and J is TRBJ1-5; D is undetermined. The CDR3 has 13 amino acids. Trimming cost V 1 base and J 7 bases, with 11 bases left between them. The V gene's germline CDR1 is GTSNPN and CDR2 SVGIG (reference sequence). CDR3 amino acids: CAWSGNSGQPQHF. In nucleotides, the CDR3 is TGTGCCTGGAGTGGAAATTCTGGCCAGCCCCAGCATTTT.

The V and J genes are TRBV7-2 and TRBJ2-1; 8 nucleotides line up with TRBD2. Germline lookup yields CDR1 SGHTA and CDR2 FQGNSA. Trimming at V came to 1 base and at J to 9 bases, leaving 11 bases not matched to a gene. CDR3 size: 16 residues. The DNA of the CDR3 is TGTGCCAGCAGCTTAGATCAGCGGGGGCTTTATGGTGAGCAGTTCTTC. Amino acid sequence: CASSLDQRGLYGEQFF.

CDR3 loop: CASSTGTVFYEQYF. For the CDR3, the DNA is TGCGCCAGCAGCACCGGGACAGTATTCTACGAGCAGTACTTC. The chain is built from TRBV5-1 and TRBJ2-7; 7 nucleotides match TRBD1. Germline V gene sequence: CDR1 SGHRS, CDR2 YFSETQ. CDR3 length: 14 residues. Trimming at V came to 4 bases and at J to 3 bases, leaving 7 bases not matched to a gene.

The CDR3 bases are TGTGCCAGCACCAGGGGGGACAGCTACTACGAGCAGTACTTC. This encodes CASTRGDSYYEQYF. The chain carries TRBV6-5 and TRBJ2-7, with D possibly TRBD1 on 7 matching bases. V lost 7 bases to trimming and J lost 3 bases, with 16 bases between them. Germline CDR1 MNHEY, CDR2 SVGAGI. There are 14 residues in the CDR3.

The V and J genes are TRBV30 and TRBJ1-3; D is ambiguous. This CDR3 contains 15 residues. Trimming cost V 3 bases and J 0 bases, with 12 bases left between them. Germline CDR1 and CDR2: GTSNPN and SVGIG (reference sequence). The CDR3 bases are TGTGCCTGGAGGAAACACCAATCCTCTGGAAACACCATATATTTT. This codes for CAWRKHQSSGNTIYF.

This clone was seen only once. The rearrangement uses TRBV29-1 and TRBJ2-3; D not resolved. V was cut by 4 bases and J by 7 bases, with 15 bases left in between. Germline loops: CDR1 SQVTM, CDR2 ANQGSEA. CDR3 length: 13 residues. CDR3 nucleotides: TGCAGCGTTGGTTCCGACTCCACGTATACGCAGTATTTT. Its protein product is CSVGSDSTYTQYF.

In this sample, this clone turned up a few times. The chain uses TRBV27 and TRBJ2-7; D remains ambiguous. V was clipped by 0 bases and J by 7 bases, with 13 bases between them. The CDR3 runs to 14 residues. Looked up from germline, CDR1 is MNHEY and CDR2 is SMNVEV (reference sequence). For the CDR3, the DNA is TGTGCCAGCAGTTTATCCGGCAGCCTGAGGGAGCAGTACTTC. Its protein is CASSLSGSLREQYF.